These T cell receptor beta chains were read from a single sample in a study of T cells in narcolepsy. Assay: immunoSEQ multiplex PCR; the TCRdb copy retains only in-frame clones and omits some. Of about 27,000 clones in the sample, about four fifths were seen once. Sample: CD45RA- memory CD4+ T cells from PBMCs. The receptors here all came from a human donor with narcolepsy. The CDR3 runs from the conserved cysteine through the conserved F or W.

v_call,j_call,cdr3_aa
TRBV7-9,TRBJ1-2,CASSPNGVAYGYTF
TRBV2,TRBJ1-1,CANRVSENTEAFF
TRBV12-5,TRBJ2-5,CASGLDRGETQYF
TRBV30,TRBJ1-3,CAWDRGQQWVGNTIYF
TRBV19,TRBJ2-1,CASSISSYNEQFF
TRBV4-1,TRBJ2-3,CASSQGAARGVSADTQYF
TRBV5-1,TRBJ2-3,CASTLGAGTDTQYF
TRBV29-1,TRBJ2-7,CSSRRTGSSYEQYF
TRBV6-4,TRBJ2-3,CASSERPGGADTQYF
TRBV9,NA,CASSVDSGDGFEQYF
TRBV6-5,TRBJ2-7,CASSRQTGTYEQYF
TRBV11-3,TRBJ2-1,CASSFSAYNEQFF
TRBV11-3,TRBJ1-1,CASSKWSDTEAFF
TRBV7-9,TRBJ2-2,CASSTAAAVNTGELFF
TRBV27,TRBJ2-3,CASTPRGDRGADTQYF
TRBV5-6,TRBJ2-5,CASSLRAGVIREETQYF
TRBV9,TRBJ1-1,CASSVEGLNTEAFF
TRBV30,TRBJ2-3,CAWTSLAGSLISTDTQYF
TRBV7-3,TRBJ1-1,CASSSQGLNTEAFF
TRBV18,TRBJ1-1,CASSPSGQGTEAFF
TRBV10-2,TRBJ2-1,CASSERYNEQFF
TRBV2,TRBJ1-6,CASTRASSYNSPLHF
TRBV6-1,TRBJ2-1,CASSERRTPPYNEQFF
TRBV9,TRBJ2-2,CASSVASGGAEELFF
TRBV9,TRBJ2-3,CASSALAGAEDTQYF
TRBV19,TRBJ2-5,CASSQTRGTEETQYF
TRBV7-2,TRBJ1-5,CASSPGFNQPQHF
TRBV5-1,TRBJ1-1,CASSPKGEHTEAFF
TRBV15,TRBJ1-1,CATSTPAGNTEAFF
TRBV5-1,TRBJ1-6,CASSLAGYNSPLHF
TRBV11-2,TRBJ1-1,CASSSNRGTLEAFF
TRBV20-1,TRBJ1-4,CSARIGEKLFF
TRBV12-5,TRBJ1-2,CASGTPLRGDGYTF
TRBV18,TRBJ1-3,CASSLDPGSGNTIYF
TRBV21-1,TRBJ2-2,CASSKGAGELFF
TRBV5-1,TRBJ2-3,CASSLVGTRDTDTQYF
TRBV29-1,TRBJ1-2,CSVPRDSHFGYTF
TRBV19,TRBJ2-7,CASSIGQGFSEQYF
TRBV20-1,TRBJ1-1,CRGKTGSEAFF
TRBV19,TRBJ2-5,CATRTGNGETQYF
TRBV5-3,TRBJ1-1,CARSPEAHLNTEAFF
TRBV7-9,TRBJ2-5,CASSLAITPGPGTQYF
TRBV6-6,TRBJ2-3,CASSYIRGRSDTQYF
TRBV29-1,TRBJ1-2,CSVEDRRGANYGYTF
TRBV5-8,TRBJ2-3,CASSFGTSTDTQYF
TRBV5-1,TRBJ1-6,CASSLEVLGPNSPLHF
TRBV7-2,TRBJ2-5,CASSLVGTQYF
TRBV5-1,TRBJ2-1,CASSPIGGHYNEQFF
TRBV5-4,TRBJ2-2,CASSLGQGKGTGELFF
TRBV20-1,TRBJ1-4,CSATGWEKLFF
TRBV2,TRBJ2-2,CATEASGATGELFF
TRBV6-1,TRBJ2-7,CASGKGDRAYEQYF
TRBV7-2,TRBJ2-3,CASSLVGTGGTDTQYF
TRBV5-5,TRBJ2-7,CASSLTSGQGFHEQYF
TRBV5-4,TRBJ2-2,CASSPGTGLRTGELFF
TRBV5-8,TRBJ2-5,CASSVPRDIKETQYF
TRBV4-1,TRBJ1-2,CASNLDREVGGYTF